The 24 T cell receptor beta chains given below trace back to one sample, sequenced in a study of blood T cell repertoires in COVID-19. The table came from immunoSEQ multiplex PCR; TCRdb's copy has only in-frame clones and leaves some out. The table records 80,000 to 100,000 clones, around nine tenths of them present only once. Sequencing was carried out using peripheral blood. Every receptor here comes from a man between 60 and 70 years old with acute or convalescent COVID-19.

V is TRBV3-1 (or the pseudogene TRBV3-2) and J is TRBJ2-2; 7 nucleotides agree with TRBD1. The CDR3 extends over 16 amino acids. With 3 bases clipped from V and 0 bases from J, the junction kept 4 bases outside the gene matches. Germline V gene data show CDR1 as LGHDT and CDR2 as YNNKEL (reference sequence). Written as DNA, the CDR3 is TGTGCCAGCAGCCAGAAACAGGGGACGAACACCGGGGAGCTGTTTTTT. Translated, it gives CASSQKQGTNTGELFF.

The chain joins TRBV7-2 to TRBJ2-5, with D maybe TRBD2 (7 bases). CDR1 and CDR2 (germline): SGHTA, FQGNSA. This CDR3 contains 14 residues. V lost 5 bases and J lost 7, with 17 bases in between. For the CDR3, the DNA is TGTGCCAGCAGCATGCGGGGGCGCCGGGCGACCCAGTACTTC. It specifies CASSMRGRRATQYF.

This rearrangement joins TRBV7-9 to TRBJ1-2, with D possibly being TRBD1 (6 bases). Trimming removed 4 bases from V and 4 bases from J, with 13 bases in between. Germline V lookup: CDR1 SEHNR, CDR2 FQNEAQ (reference sequence). CDR3 length equals 14 residues. The CDR3: CASSSTDSLYGYTF. CDR3 DNA: TGTGCCAGCAGCTCAACGGACAGCCTCTATGGCTACACCTTC.

The J gene is TRBJ2-4, the V gene TRBV3-1 (or the pseudogene TRBV3-2), with 7 bases aligning to TRBD2. The germline gives CDR1 LGHDT, CDR2 YNNKEL (reference sequence). The junction had 5 bases not matched to a gene; V was cut back by 0 bases and J by 0 bases. The CDR3 has 17 residues. CDR3 sequence reads: CASSQDLAVVAKNIQYF. The DNA for the CDR3 is TGTGCCAGCAGCCAAGATCTAGCGGTGGTAGCCAAAAACATTCAGTACTTC.

CDR3 nucleotides: TGTGCCAGCAGCTTGGGAGGGTTAGGTGAAAAACTGTTTTTT. Residues: CASSLGGLGEKLFF. This chain uses TRBV5-5 with TRBJ1-4; no clear D gene. Deletions cut 0 bases from V and 7 bases from J, with 10 bases between. CDR1 SGHKS and CDR2 YYEKEE come from the germline V gene (reference sequence). The CDR3 sequence is 14 residues long.

This chain connects TRBV5-4 to TRBJ2-2; possibly TRBD2 for D (6 bases). V dropped 3 bases and J dropped 1 base, with 13 bases sitting between them. This CDR3 region has 16 residues. Germline V gene data show CDR1 as SGHNT and CDR2 as YYREEE (reference sequence). CDR3 in DNA: TGTGCCAGCAGCTCCCCGCGGGACGGGAACACCGGGGAGCTGTTTTTT. This sequence encodes CASSSPRDGNTGELFF.

This clone was seen just once. The chain has TRBV12-3 or TRBV12-4 and TRBJ2-7, with a possible D match to TRBD1 (7 bases). The CDR3 totals 13 residues. Between the trimmed V and J ends, which lost 4 bases and 6 bases, there was a span of 13 bases. CDR3 sequence (DNA): TGTGCCAGCAGTTCAACAGGGGAGGTCGAGCAGTACGTC. It codes for CASSSTGEVEQYV.

In regard to this clone: Different DNA sequences within this sample yield the same CDR3. The chain combines TRBV6-5 with TRBJ1-2; 9 nucleotides line up with TRBD1. V was clipped by 0 bases and J by 2 bases; unmatched bases: 1. CDR3 length: 15 amino acids. Germline assignment: CDR1 MNHEY and CDR2 SVGAGI. CDR3: CASSYSTGGNYGYTF. CDR3 sequence (DNA): TGTGCCAGCAGTTACTCGACAGGGGGAAACTATGGCTACACCTTC.

The V call is TRBV10-2, the J call TRBJ1-2; a weak D match, TRBD1 (5 bases). The ends were cut back, 5 bases at V and 8 bases at J, with 9 bases in the middle. The CDR3 sequence is 11 residues long. Germline lookup yields CDR1 WSHSY and CDR2 SAAADI. CDR3 coding DNA: TGCGCCAGCAGTCCAGGGCTGGGCTACACCTTC. This sequence encodes CASSPGLGYTF.

J is TRBJ2-7 and V is TRBV3-1 (or the pseudogene TRBV3-2), with TRBD2 matching over 8 bases. Germline lookup yields CDR1 LGHDT and CDR2 YNNKEL (reference sequence). CDR3 length: 16 residues. V shed 1 base and J 0 bases; nucleotides not matched to a gene: 5. The CDR3 spells CASSQGAGLASYEQYF. The CDR3 coding sequence is TGTGCCAGCAGCCAAGGAGCCGGACTAGCCTCCTACGAGCAGTACTTC.

This clone has a handful of counts. The chain combines TRBV30 with TRBJ1-1; tentative D call: TRBD1 (5 bases). This CDR3 region has 16 residues. Trimming removed 3 bases at V and 0 bases at J, with 17 bases between. Germline V gives CDR1 GTSNPN, CDR2 SVGIG (reference sequence). The CDR3 nucleotides read TGTGCCTGGAGGGGGGGAGGGTTCAGATTGAACACTGAAGCTTTCTTT. It encodes CAWRGGGFRLNTEAFF.

The genes are TRBV5-4 and TRBJ1-2, with 9 bases identical to TRBD1. Germline trimming cut 4 bases from V and 6 bases from J; bases unmatched to any gene: 4. The CDR3 length is 13 residues. The germline gives CDR1 SGHNT, CDR2 YYREEE (reference sequence). CDR3 sequence: CASSPGQGDGYTF. The CDR3, as DNA: TGTGCCAGCAGCCCGGGACAGGGAGATGGCTACACCTTC.

The chain couples TRBV5-6 to TRBJ2-3; D is unresolved. Trimming removed 0 bases at V and 1 base at J, with 9 bases between. Germline V gene data show CDR1 as SGHDT and CDR2 as YYEEEE. The CDR3 is made up of 15 amino acids. This CDR3 is CASSLGPLGTDTQYF. CDR3 bases: TGTGCCAGCAGCTTGGGGCCTCTCGGCACAGATACGCAGTATTTT.

This chain connects TRBV7-8 to TRBJ1-5; a possible D gene is TRBD1 (6 bases). Germline assignment: CDR1 SGHVS and CDR2 FQNEAQ. The CDR3 loop spans 17 amino acids. V shed 4 bases and J shed 2 bases, with 18 bases lying between them. The CDR3 bases are TGTGCCAGCAGCTGGGGGGGCAGTGAGGTAGGCAATCAGCCCCAGCATTTT. Residues: CASSWGGSEVGNQPQHF.

The rearrangement links TRBV2 to TRBJ1-2, with a weak D call TRBD1 (6 bases). The germline CDR1 and CDR2 sequences are SNHLY and FYNNEI. Trimming left V 6 bases short and J 7 bases short, with 15 bases between. The CDR3 is 13 residues long. The DNA for the CDR3 is TGTGCCAGCAGACAGGGTGGGTTTCGTGGCTACACCTTC. It is translated as CASRQGGFRGYTF. Full variable domain (outside the CDR3, taken from reference TRBV2 and TRBJ1-2): EPEVTQTPSHQVTQMGQEVILRCVPISNHLYFYWYRQILGQKVEFLVSFYNNEISEKSEIFDDQFSVERPDGSNFTLKIRSTKLEDSAMYFCASRQGGFRGYTFGSGTRLTVV.

The CDR3 DNA follows: TGTGCTAGTGGGAGCTCTGGGGCCAACGTCCTGACTTTC. Protein sequence: CASGSSGANVLTF. The genes are TRBV12-5 and TRBJ2-6, with D unclear. The CDR3 runs to 13 residues. CDR1 and CDR2 (germline): LGHNT, FRNRAP. The V and J ends lost 6 bases and 0 bases respectively, with 3 bases between them.

This chain uses TRBV10-1 with TRBJ1-5; possible D gene TRBD1, 5 bases. The CDR3 consists of 14 residues. The germline V gene has CDR1 WNHNN and CDR2 SYGVQD (reference sequence). Trimming took 4 bases from V and 4 from J, leaving 11 bases between them. The CDR3 nucleotides are TGCGCCAGCAGTGCCCAGGGCTCGAATCAGCCCCAGCATTTT. Protein sequence: CASSAQGSNQPQHF.

The chain combines TRBV19 with TRBJ1-2, with 7 bases identical to TRBD1. The V gene end was trimmed by 9 bases and the J gene end by 4 bases; junction bases not matched to a gene: 14. The CDR3 length is 15 residues. The germline V gene encodes CDR1 LNHDA and CDR2 SQIVND (reference sequence). In nucleotides, the CDR3 is TGTGCCAGCCATCTTACAGGGGCGGATTTCTATGGCTACACCTTC. Protein: CASHLTGADFYGYTF.

The V call is TRBV6-5, the J call TRBJ1-5, with D perhaps TRBD1 (5 bases). Trimming pared 6 bases from V and 4 bases from J, leaving 13 bases between. The V gene's germline CDR1 is MNHEY and CDR2 SVGAGI. The length of the CDR3 is 14 residues. CDR3 residues: CASRQQGGNQPQHF. CDR3 nucleotides: TGTGCCAGCAGGCAGCAGGGTGGTAATCAGCCCCAGCATTTT.

This chain joins TRBV28 and TRBJ1-2; 7 bases are shared with TRBD1. The germline V gene encodes CDR1 MDHEN and CDR2 SYDVKM. This CDR3 contains 15 residues. V gave up 7 bases and J gave up 4 bases; unmatched junction bases: 12. CDR3 protein: CASIENRGRGYGYTF. The CDR3 bases are TGTGCCAGCATCGAAAACAGGGGCAGGGGCTATGGCTACACCTTC.

The chain links TRBV5-1 to TRBJ1-1, with TRBD1 as a possible D gene (5 bases). V lost 1 base and J 10 bases, leaving 17 bases between the germline ends. From germline, CDR1 is SGHRS and CDR2 YFSETQ. The CDR3 contains 14 residues. The chain's CDR3 is CASSLLDTTQGAFF. In DNA, the CDR3 is TGCGCCAGCAGCTTGTTAGACACTACCCAGGGAGCTTTCTTT.

The CDR3 spells CASSLSGTPNTEAFF. The CDR3 bases are TGCGCCAGCAGCTTATCCGGGACACCGAACACTGAAGCTTTCTTT. The chain recombines TRBV5-1 with TRBJ1-1, with D possibly TRBD1 on 6 matching bases. Germline lookup yields CDR1 SGHRS and CDR2 YFSETQ. The CDR3 is 15 residues long. The V and J ends lost 2 bases and 1 base respectively, with 12 bases between them.

The rearrangement links TRBV7-2 to TRBJ1-4; possibly TRBD1 for D (6 bases). V was shortened by 4 bases and J by 3 bases, with 12 bases between the two germline ends. This CDR3 is 15 amino acids long. Germline values: CDR1 SGHTA, CDR2 FQGNSA. The CDR3: CASSSSDRANEKLFF. As DNA, the CDR3 is TGTGCCAGCAGCTCCTCGGACAGAGCTAATGAAAAACTGTTTTTT.

V is TRBV5-1 and J is TRBJ2-7; 11 nucleotides agree with TRBD1. The length of the CDR3 is 15 residues. The V segment lost 4 bases and the J segment 3 bases; nucleotides outside the gene matches: 6. CDR1 is SGHRS and CDR2 is YFSETQ in the germline V gene. The CDR3 DNA sequence: TGCGCCAGCAGCCTCGGGACAGGGGGTATCTACGAGCAGTACTTC. This encodes CASSLGTGGIYEQYF.